A selection of T cell receptor beta chains follows, all from one sample in a study of blood T cell repertoires in COVID-19. TCRdb's table, derived via immunoSEQ multiplex PCR, lists solely in-frame clones and lacks some. This sample has 25,000 to 35,000 clones, with 80% to 90% found just once. Sequenced sample: peripheral blood. These receptors came from a human donor with acute or convalescent COVID-19. The donor label of this sample is uncertain. Each CDR3 is given with its conserved first and last residue. D genes are given only for firm matches. Only some rows state a clone size, as once, few, many or a class for expanded clones.

.,.,TRBV5-1,TRBJ2-1,CASTRSQGRGIDEQFF,TGCGCCAGCACCCGATCACAGGGCCGCGGTATCGATGAGCAGTTCTTC
.,.,TRBV5-4,TRBJ1-1,CASSLYKNTEAFF,TGTGCCAGCAGCTTGTACAAGAACACTGAAGCTTTCTTT
.,.,TRBV19,TRBJ1-5,CASRRQVGNQPQHF,TGTGCCAGTAGAAGACAGGTCGGCAATCAGCCCCAGCATTTT
TRBD2,.,TRBV5-1,TRBJ2-3,CASSAGLAGGRLDTQYF,TGCGCCAGCAGCGCCGGACTAGCGGGAGGGAGGTTGGATACGCAGTATTTT
.,.,TRBV5-1,TRBJ2-3,CASSLVEGEGSDTQYF,TGCGCCAGCAGCTTGGTGGAGGGCGAAGGGTCAGATACGCAGTATTTT
TRBD1,.,TRBV28,TRBJ1-2,CASSSGQGYGYTF,TGTGCCAGCAGTTCGGGACAGGGATATGGCTACACCTTC
TRBD1,.,TRBV6-5,TRBJ2-5,CASSRGRQETQYF,TGTGCCAGCAGCAGGGGGCGCCAAGAGACCCAGTACTTC
.,.,TRBV11-1,TRBJ2-5,CASSLGLLLQETQYF,TGTGCCAGCAGCTTAGGATTACTGCTCCAAGAGACCCAGTACTTC
TRBD2,few,TRBV25-1,TRBJ2-1,CASRGSGDYNEQFF,TGTGCCAGCAGAGGGAGCGGGGACTACAATGAGCAGTTCTTC
.,.,TRBV7-2,TRBJ2-6,CASSVRAGANVLTF,TGTGCCAGCAGCGTAAGAGCTGGGGCCAACGTCCTGACTTTC